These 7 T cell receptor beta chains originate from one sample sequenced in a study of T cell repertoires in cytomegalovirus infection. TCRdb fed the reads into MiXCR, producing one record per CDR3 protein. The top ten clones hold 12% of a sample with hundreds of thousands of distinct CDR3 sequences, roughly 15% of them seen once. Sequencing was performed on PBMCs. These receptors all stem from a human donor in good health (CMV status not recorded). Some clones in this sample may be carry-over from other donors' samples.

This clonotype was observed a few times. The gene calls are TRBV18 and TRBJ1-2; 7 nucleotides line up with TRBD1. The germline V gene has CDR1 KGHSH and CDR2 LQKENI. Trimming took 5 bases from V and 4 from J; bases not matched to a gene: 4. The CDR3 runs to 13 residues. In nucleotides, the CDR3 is TGTGCCAGCTCAACAGGGACAGTCTATGGCTACACCTTC. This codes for CASSTGTVYGYTF.

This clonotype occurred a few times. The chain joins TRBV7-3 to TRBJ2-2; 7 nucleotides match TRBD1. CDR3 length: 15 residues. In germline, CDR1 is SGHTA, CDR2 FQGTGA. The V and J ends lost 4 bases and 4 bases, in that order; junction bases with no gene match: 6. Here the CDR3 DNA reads TGTGCCAGCAGCTCCAACAGGGGCGGCACCGGGGAGCTGTTTTTT. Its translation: CASSSNRGGTGELFF.

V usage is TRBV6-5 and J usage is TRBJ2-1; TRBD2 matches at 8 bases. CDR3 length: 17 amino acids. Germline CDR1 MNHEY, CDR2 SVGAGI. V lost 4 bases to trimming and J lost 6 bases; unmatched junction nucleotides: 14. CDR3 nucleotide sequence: TGTGCCAGCAGTTCCCCCCCGGGACTAGGCTTACGCAATGAGCAGTTCTTC. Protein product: CASSSPPGLGLRNEQFF.

The CDR3 nucleotides read TGTGCCAGCAGTTTCGGGACAGGTCTTCGGCAGCCCCAGCATTTT. Translated, it gives CASSFGTGLRQPQHF. The rearrangement uses TRBV12-3 or TRBV12-4 and TRBJ1-5; 8 nucleotides line up with TRBD1. V lost 3 bases, J lost 7 bases, and 8 bases stayed unmatched. CDR3 length: 15 amino acids.

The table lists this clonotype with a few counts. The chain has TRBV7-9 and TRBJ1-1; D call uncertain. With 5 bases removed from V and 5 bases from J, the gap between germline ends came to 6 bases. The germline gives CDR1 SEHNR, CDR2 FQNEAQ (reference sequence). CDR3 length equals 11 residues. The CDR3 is CASSQSTEAFF. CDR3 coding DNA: TGTGCCAGCAGCCAGAGTACTGAAGCTTTCTTT.

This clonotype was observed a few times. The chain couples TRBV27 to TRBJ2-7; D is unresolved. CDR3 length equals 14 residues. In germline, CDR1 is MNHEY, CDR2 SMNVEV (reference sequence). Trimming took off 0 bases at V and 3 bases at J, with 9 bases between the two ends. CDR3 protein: CASSLSMFGYEQYF. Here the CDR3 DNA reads TGTGCCAGCAGTTTATCCATGTTTGGCTACGAGCAGTACTTC.

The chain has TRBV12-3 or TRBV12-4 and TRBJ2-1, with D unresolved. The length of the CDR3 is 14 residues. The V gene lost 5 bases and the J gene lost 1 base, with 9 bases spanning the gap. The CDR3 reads CASSADGSYNEQFF. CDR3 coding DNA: TGTGCCAGCAGTGCAGACGGATCCTACAATGAGCAGTTCTTC.